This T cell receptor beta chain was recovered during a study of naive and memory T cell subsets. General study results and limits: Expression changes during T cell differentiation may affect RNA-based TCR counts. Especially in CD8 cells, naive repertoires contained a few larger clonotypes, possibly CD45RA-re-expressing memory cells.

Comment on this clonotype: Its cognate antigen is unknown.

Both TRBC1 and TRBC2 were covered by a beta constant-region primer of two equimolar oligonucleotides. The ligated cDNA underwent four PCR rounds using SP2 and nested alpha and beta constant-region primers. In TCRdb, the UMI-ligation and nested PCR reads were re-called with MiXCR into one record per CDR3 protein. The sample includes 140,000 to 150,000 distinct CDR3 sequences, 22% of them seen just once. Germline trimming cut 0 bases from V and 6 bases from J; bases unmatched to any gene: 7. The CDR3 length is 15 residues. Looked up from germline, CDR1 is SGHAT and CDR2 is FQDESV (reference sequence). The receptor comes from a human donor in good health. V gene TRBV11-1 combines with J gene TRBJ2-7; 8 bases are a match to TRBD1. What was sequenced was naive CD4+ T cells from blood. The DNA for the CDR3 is TGTGCCAGCAGCTTAGCTCTTGGCAGGGGGCGCGAGCAGTACTTC. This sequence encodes CASSLALGRGREQYF.